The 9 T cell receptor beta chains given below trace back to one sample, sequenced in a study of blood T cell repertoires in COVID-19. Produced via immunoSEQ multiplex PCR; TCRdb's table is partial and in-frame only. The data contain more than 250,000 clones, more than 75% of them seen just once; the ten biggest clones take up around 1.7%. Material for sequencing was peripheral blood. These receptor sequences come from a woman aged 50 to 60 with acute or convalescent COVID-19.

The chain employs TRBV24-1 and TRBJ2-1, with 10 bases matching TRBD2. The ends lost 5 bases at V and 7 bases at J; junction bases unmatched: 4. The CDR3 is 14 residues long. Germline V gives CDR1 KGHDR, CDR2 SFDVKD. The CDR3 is CATSGTSGPNEQFF. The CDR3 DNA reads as TGTGCCACCAGTGGGACTAGCGGACCGAATGAGCAGTTCTTC.

The CDR3 is CATSDQDRDTDTQYF. CDR3 nucleotide sequence: TGTGCCACCAGTGATCAGGACAGGGACACAGATACGCAGTATTTT. V gene TRBV24-1 combines with J gene TRBJ2-3; 8 bases are shared with TRBD1. Per germline, CDR1 KGHDR and CDR2 SFDVKD. Unmatched junction bases numbered 3, after V lost 3 bases and J lost 2 bases. The CDR3 has 15 residues.

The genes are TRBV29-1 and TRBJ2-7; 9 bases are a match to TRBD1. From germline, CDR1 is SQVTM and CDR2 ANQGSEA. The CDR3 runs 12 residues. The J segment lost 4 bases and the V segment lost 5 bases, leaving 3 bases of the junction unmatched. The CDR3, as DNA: TGCAGCGTTATGGACAGGGGATACGAGCAGTACTTC. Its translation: CSVMDRGYEQYF.

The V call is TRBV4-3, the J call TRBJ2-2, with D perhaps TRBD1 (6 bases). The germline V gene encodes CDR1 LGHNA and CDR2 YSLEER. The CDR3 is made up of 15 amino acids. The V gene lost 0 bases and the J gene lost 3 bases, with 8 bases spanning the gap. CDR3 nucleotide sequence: TGCGCCAGCAGCCAAGATCCAGGGGACACCGGGGAGCTGTTTTTT. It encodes CASSQDPGDTGELFF.

CDR3 loop: CASRTGAYQETQYF. CDR3 sequence (DNA): TGTGCCAGCAGGACAGGGGCATACCAAGAGACCCAGTACTTC. The chain carries TRBV28 and TRBJ2-5; TRBD1 agrees at 8 bases. Germline V gene data show CDR1 as MDHEN and CDR2 as SYDVKM. CDR3 length: 14 residues. The V and J ends lost 6 bases and 0 bases, in that order; junction bases with no gene match: 3.

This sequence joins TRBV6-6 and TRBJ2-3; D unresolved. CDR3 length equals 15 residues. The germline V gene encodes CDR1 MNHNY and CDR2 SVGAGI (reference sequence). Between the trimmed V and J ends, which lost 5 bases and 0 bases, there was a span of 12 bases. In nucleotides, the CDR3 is TGTGCCAGCAGTGAGCACGAACCAAGCACAGATACGCAGTATTTT. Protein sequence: CASSEHEPSTDTQYF.

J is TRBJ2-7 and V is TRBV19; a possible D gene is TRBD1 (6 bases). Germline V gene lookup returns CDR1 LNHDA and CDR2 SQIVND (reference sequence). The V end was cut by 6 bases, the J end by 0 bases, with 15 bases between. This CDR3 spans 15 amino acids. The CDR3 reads CASSDTGHNSYEQYF. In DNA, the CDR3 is TGTGCCAGTAGCGACACGGGACACAACTCCTACGAGCAGTACTTC. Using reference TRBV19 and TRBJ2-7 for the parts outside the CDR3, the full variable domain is DGGITQSPKYLFRKEGQNVTLSCEQNLNHDAMYWYRQDPGQGLRLIYYSQIVNDFQKGDIAEGYSVSREKKESFPLTVTSAQKNPTAFYLCASSDTGHNSYEQYFGPGTRLTVT.

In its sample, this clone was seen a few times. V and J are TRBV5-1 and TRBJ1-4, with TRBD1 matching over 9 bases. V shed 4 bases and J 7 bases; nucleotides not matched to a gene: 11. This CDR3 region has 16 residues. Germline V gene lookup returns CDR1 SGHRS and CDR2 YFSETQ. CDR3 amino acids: CASSRTLTGGFEKLFF. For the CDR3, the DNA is TGCGCCAGCAGCCGAACCCTGACAGGGGGTTTTGAAAAACTGTTTTTT.

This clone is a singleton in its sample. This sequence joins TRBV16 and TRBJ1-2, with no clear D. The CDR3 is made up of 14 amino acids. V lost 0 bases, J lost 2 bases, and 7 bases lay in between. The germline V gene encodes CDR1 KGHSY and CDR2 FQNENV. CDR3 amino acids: CASSQSALNYGYTF. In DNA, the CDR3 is TGTGCCAGCAGCCAATCGGCCCTGAACTATGGCTACACCTTC.